What follows are 14 T cell receptor beta chains derived from one specimen sequenced in a study of blood T cell repertoires in COVID-19. Profiled with immunoSEQ multiplex PCR; TCRdb holds only in-frame clones, not every one. The profile shows about 220,000 clones, roughly 84% of them singletons. Sample: PBMCs or T cells enriched from blood (not recorded which). The source of these receptors is a middle-aged woman who had recovered from COVID-19.

This clone was observed a few times. V is TRBV18 and J is TRBJ2-5; D possibly corresponds to TRBD1 (6 bases). The CDR3 consists of 15 residues. V was trimmed by 0 bases and J by 2 bases, leaving 10 bases between them. In germline, CDR1 is KGHSH, CDR2 LQKENI. CDR3 DNA sequence: TGTGCCAGCTCACCACCGGGGGCGCGACAAGAGACCCAGTACTTC. Protein sequence: CASSPPGARQETQYF.

The chain joins TRBV11-1 to TRBJ2-2; D uncertain. Trimming cost V 5 bases and J 5 bases, with 9 bases left between them. This CDR3 contains 13 residues. In germline, CDR1 is SGHAT, CDR2 FQDESV (reference sequence). For the CDR3, the DNA is TGTGCCAGCAGCGCCACAAATACCGGGGAGCTGTTTTTT. It specifies CASSATNTGELFF.

The chain carries TRBV6-2 or TRBV6-3 and TRBJ1-1, with D hard to call. V was pared by 0 bases and J by 3 bases, with 14 bases between. CDR3 length equals 16 residues. From germline, CDR1 is MNHEY and CDR2 SVGEGT. The CDR3, as DNA: TGTGCCAGCAGTTACTCGACGGGAATTGTGGACACTGAAGCTTTCTTT. Amino acid sequence: CASSYSTGIVDTEAFF.

The chain has TRBV5-1 and TRBJ2-5, with a tentative D call TRBD1 (6 bases). CDR1 is SGHRS and CDR2 is YFSETQ in the germline V gene. There are 16 residues in the CDR3. With 4 bases removed from V and 0 bases from J, the gap between germline ends came to 16 bases. Here the CDR3 reads CASSTSGQPYQETQYF. CDR3 sequence (DNA): TGCGCCAGCAGCACCTCGGGACAACCGTACCAAGAGACCCAGTACTTC.

The chain has TRBV5-8 and TRBJ1-2; no firm D call. V lost 0 bases and J 1 base, leaving 4 bases between the germline ends. Looked up from germline, CDR1 is SGHTS and CDR2 is YDEGEE. CDR3 length equals 13 residues. The DNA of the CDR3 is TGTGCCAGCAGCTTGGCCGTTAACTATGGCTACACCTTC. Its translation: CASSLAVNYGYTF. Full variable domain (missing parts from reference TRBV5-8 and TRBJ1-2): EAGVTQSPTHLIKTRGQQATLRCSPISGHTSVYWYQQALGLGLQFLLWYDEGEERNRGNFPPRFSGRQFPNYSSELNVNALELEDSALYLCASSLAVNYGYTFGSGTRLTVV.

The chain joins TRBV9 to TRBJ2-1; 7 positions match TRBD2. Trimming removed 3 bases from V and 9 bases from J; junction bases left unmatched: 12. The CDR3 length is 15 residues. Germline V gives CDR1 SGDLS, CDR2 YYNGEE. The CDR3 reads CASSGDQSGNREQFF. The CDR3 DNA sequence: TGTGCCAGCAGCGGGGATCAAAGCGGGAATCGTGAGCAGTTCTTC.

The rearrangement uses TRBV3-1 (or the pseudogene TRBV3-2) and TRBJ1-2; D is perhaps TRBD1 (6 bases). Between the trimmed V and J ends, which lost 1 base and 4 bases, there was a span of 16 bases. Per germline, CDR1 LGHDT and CDR2 YNNKEL (reference sequence). CDR3 size: 16 residues. The CDR3 is CASSQGSQGPLYGYTF. CDR3 DNA: TGTGCCAGCAGCCAAGGGAGCCAGGGGCCCCTCTATGGCTACACCTTC.

The V and J genes are TRBV30 and TRBJ1-4; 11 positions agree with TRBD1. V lost 3 bases to trimming and J lost 7 bases; unmatched junction nucleotides: 4. Germline CDR1 is GTSNPN and CDR2 is SVGIG (reference sequence). The CDR3 loop spans 14 amino acids. Here the CDR3 DNA reads TGTGCCTGGAGAAGGGGACAGGGGGTTGAAAAACTGTTTTTT. Its protein product is CAWRRGQGVEKLFF.

This chain uses TRBV7-3 with TRBJ2-1, with D uncertain. There are 13 residues in the CDR3. With 2 bases removed from V and 5 bases from J, the gap between germline ends came to 7 bases. CDR1 and CDR2 (germline): SGHTA, FQGTGA. CDR3 DNA: TGTGCCAGCAGCTTATCCCAGGACAATGAGCAGTTCTTC. Amino acids: CASSLSQDNEQFF.

The rearrangement links TRBV7-3 to TRBJ1-5; TRBD1 matches at 8 bases. The CDR3 loop spans 14 amino acids. From germline, CDR1 is SGHTA and CDR2 FQGTGA. V gave up 5 bases and J gave up 2 bases; unmatched junction bases: 2. CDR3 in DNA: TGTGCCAGCAGCCAGGACAGGGGCAATCAGCCCCAGCATTTT. Its translation is CASSQDRGNQPQHF.

This clone has only a few counts. V and J are TRBV30 and TRBJ2-1, with TRBD2 identical over 9 bases. Germline V gene lookup returns CDR1 GTSNPN and CDR2 SVGIG (reference sequence). This CDR3 region has 15 residues. The ends lost 2 bases at V and 6 bases at J; junction bases unmatched: 8. CDR3 DNA: TGTGCCTGGAGTACACCAGCGGGAGGAGGCAATGAGCAGTTCTTC. As protein: CAWSTPAGGGNEQFF.

The V gene is TRBV13, the J gene TRBJ1-2, with no clear D. Germline CDR1 PRHDT, CDR2 FYEKMQ (reference sequence). This CDR3 is built from 13 residues. V lost 6 bases and J 5 bases, leaving 13 bases between the germline ends. This CDR3 is CASRSEQAYGYTF. As DNA, the CDR3 is TGTGCCAGCAGATCTGAGCAGGCTTATGGCTACACCTTC.

V gene TRBV4-1 combines with J gene TRBJ2-7; 13 bases are shared with TRBD2. The V gene end was trimmed by 0 bases and the J gene end by 6 bases; junction bases not matched to a gene: 11. This CDR3 is 18 amino acids long. The germline gives CDR1 MGHRA, CDR2 YSYEKL. The CDR3: CASSQDKATSGRAPEQYF. In DNA form, the CDR3 reads TGCGCCAGCAGCCAAGATAAGGCCACTAGCGGGAGGGCCCCCGAGCAGTACTTC.

The chain couples TRBV11-2 to TRBJ2-5, with D perhaps matching TRBD2 (5 bases). V was trimmed by 5 bases and J by 8 bases, leaving 18 bases between them. There are 14 residues in the CDR3. CDR1 is SGHAT and CDR2 is FQNNGV in the germline V gene. CDR3: CASSPLKDFITQYF. The CDR3 DNA is TGTGCCAGCAGCCCCCTCAAGGACTTTATAACCCAGTACTTC.